Presented here are 21 T cell receptor beta chains from one specimen sequenced in a study of T cells after yellow fever vaccination. TCRdb ran MiXCR on the 5' RACE reads and lists one entry per CDR3 protein. Of some 550,000 distinct CDR3 sequences detected, roughly a fifth appear once; the ten largest clones hold roughly an eighth. The material was PBMCs, obtained 15 days after the yellow fever booster vaccination. Source of these receptors: a man younger than 40 who received the YFV17D yellow fever vaccine.

The chain combines TRBV12-3 or TRBV12-4 with TRBJ2-7; the match to TRBD2 covers 9 bases. The junction had 10 bases not matched to a gene; V was cut back by 6 bases and J by 1 base. The CDR3 totals 16 residues. As DNA, the CDR3 is TGTGCCAGCAGAAGGGGTAGCGGGAGTATATCCTACGAGCAGTACTTC. It yields the protein CASRRGSGSISYEQYF.

This clonotype has just a few counts. The gene calls are TRBV27 and TRBJ2-7; TRBD1 is a possible D gene (5 bases). There are 15 residues in the CDR3. Trimming took 8 bases from V and 6 from J, leaving 23 bases between them. In germline, CDR1 is MNHEY, CDR2 SMNVEV (reference sequence). CDR3 region: CASGARGSSVLEQYF. CDR3 DNA sequence: TGTGCCAGCGGGGCACGCGGCTCGTCAGTGCTCGAGCAGTACTTC.

The chain employs TRBV30 and TRBJ2-3, with TRBD1 as a possible D gene (6 bases). Germline V gene sequence: CDR1 GTSNPN, CDR2 SVGIG (reference sequence). The CDR3 is made up of 15 amino acids. The germline V and J ends were trimmed by 3 bases and 0 bases, with 13 bases remaining between them. CDR3 nucleotide sequence: TGTGCCTGGAGCCATACAGGGTCTAGCACAGATACGCAGTATTTT. This codes for CAWSHTGSSTDTQYF.

This chain connects TRBV24-1 to TRBJ2-7, with D maybe TRBD2 (5 bases). V lost 7 bases, J lost 3 bases, and 15 bases lay in between. The CDR3 extends over 14 amino acids. Germline CDR1 KGHDR, CDR2 SFDVKD. CDR3 protein: CATRSTRDRYEQYF. In nucleotides, the CDR3 is TGTGCCACCAGGTCAACGAGGGATCGCTACGAGCAGTACTTC.

This clonotype was observed a few times. This chain joins TRBV20-1 and TRBJ2-1; 12 nucleotides agree with TRBD2. The J segment lost 4 bases and the V segment lost 6 bases, leaving 10 bases of the junction unmatched. Germline V lookup: CDR1 DFQATT, CDR2 SNEGSKA (reference sequence). The CDR3 covers 16 residues. CDR3 sequence: CSANPLLAGGYNEQFF. DNA for the CDR3: TGCAGTGCGAATCCCCTACTAGCGGGAGGATACAATGAGCAGTTCTTC.

The CDR3 DNA reads as TGTGCCAGCAGCCCCACGAGTTCTTGGTCCTACGAGCAGTACTTC. It is translated as CASSPTSSWSYEQYF. The V and J genes are TRBV7-2 and TRBJ2-7; D remains unclear. The CDR3 covers 15 residues. The germline V and J ends were trimmed by 5 bases and 1 base, with 15 bases remaining between them. CDR1 and CDR2 from the germline V gene are SGHTA and FQGNSA.

The chain uses TRBV12-3 or TRBV12-4 and TRBJ2-1; D not certain. This CDR3 has 11 amino acids. The ends were cut back, 0 bases at V and 8 bases at J, with 2 bases in the middle. The CDR3 DNA reads TGTGCCAGCAGTTTAGCAGATGAGCAGTTCTTC. It specifies CASSLADEQFF.

This clonotype was picked up a small number of times. V and J are TRBV7-2 and TRBJ1-2; 11 nucleotides line up with TRBD1. The CDR3 totals 15 residues. V lost 1 base and J lost 5; bases outside the gene matches: 3. Germline V gene lookup returns CDR1 SGHTA and CDR2 FQGNSA. The CDR3 is CASSLEGQGGYGYTF. CDR3 nucleotide sequence: TGTGCCAGCAGCTTAGAGGGACAGGGGGGGTATGGCTACACCTTC.

In its sample, this clonotype was seen a few times. This chain links TRBV19 with TRBJ2-3; D remains ambiguous. The CDR3 consists of 13 residues. The germline V gene encodes CDR1 LNHDA and CDR2 SQIVND (reference sequence). The V end lost 7 bases, the J end lost 1 base, and 9 bases lay between the germline ends. The CDR3 region is CASIRRGTDTQYF. CDR3 bases: TGTGCCAGTATTAGGAGAGGCACAGATACGCAGTATTTT.

The chain combines TRBV12-3 or TRBV12-4 with TRBJ1-1; D is undetermined. With 5 bases removed from V and 1 base from J, the gap between germline ends came to 11 bases. The CDR3 consists of 14 residues. Here the CDR3 DNA reads TGTGCCAGCAGTCCATCTACAGAGAACACTGAAGCTTTCTTT. It specifies CASSPSTENTEAFF.

The chain employs TRBV20-1 and TRBJ2-3, with D possibly being TRBD2 (5 bases). Trimming took off 1 base at V and 1 base at J, with 9 bases between the two ends. Germline lookup yields CDR1 DFQATT and CDR2 SNEGSKA (reference sequence). This CDR3 has 14 residues. The CDR3 DNA sequence: TGCAGTGCTAGAGTATATAGCGGCACAGATACGCAGTATTTT. The encoded protein is CSARVYSGTDTQYF.

This clonotype was counted only a few times. The chain recombines TRBV7-9 with TRBJ2-3; 10 nucleotides line up with TRBD2. V lost 5 bases, J lost 4 bases, and 12 bases stayed unmatched. CDR3 length equals 17 residues. Germline-derived CDR1 and CDR2 are SEHNR and FQNEAQ (reference sequence). The CDR3 protein is CASSPSEASGRADTQYF. The DNA of the CDR3 is TGTGCCAGCAGCCCTTCGGAGGCTAGCGGGAGAGCAGATACGCAGTATTTT. Full variable domain (missing parts from reference TRBV7-9 and TRBJ2-3): DTGVSQNPRHKITKRGQNVTFRCDPISEHNRLYWYRQTLGQGPEFLTYFQNEAQLEKSRLLSDRFSAERPKGSFSTLEIQRTEQGDSAMYLCASSPSEASGRADTQYFGPGTRLTVL.

This clonotype was found many times. The rearrangement links TRBV5-1 to TRBJ2-2; D call uncertain. The CDR3 runs to 14 residues. Germline values: CDR1 SGHRS, CDR2 YFSETQ. Trimming removed 0 bases from V and 3 bases from J, with 6 bases in between. CDR3 residues: CASSLGADTGELFF. CDR3 bases: TGCGCCAGCAGCTTGGGGGCGGACACCGGGGAGCTGTTTTTT.

The V and J genes are TRBV5-1 and TRBJ2-1, with D possibly matching TRBD1 (6 bases). The CDR3 spans 15 residues. V was clipped by 3 bases and J by 9 bases, with 19 bases between them. CDR1 is SGHRS, CDR2 YFSETQ, per germline. The CDR3 here is CASSSGTPPSGEQFF. The DNA of the CDR3 is TGCGCCAGCAGCTCCGGGACACCTCCCTCGGGTGAGCAGTTCTTC.

This clonotype has a handful of counts. The genes are TRBV29-1 and TRBJ1-2, with D perhaps TRBD1 (6 bases). CDR1 and CDR2 (germline): SQVTM, ANQGSEA. The CDR3 runs 12 residues. The V and J ends lost 6 bases and 4 bases respectively, with 12 bases between them. The DNA of the CDR3 is TGCAGCGTGCACAGGGAAGGCTATGGCTACACCTTC. Its translation is CSVHREGYGYTF.

V usage is TRBV7-6 and J usage is TRBJ2-1; D remains ambiguous. CDR1 is SGHVS and CDR2 is FNYEAQ in the germline V gene. V was trimmed by 1 base and J by 4 bases, leaving 8 bases between them. The CDR3 consists of 14 residues. DNA of the CDR3: TGTGCCAGCAGCTTAGGTCTAATATACAATGAGCAGTTCTTC. The encoded protein is CASSLGLIYNEQFF.

This chain joins TRBV6-1 and TRBJ2-7; tentatively, D is TRBD1 (6 bases). The CDR3 totals 14 residues. The V end lost 5 bases, the J end lost 6 bases, and 17 bases lay between the germline ends. The germline CDR1 and CDR2 sequences are MNHNS and SASEGT. The CDR3 reads CASSTTNTGPEQYF. For the CDR3, the DNA is TGTGCCAGCAGTACCACAAATACAGGGCCCGAGCAGTACTTC.

DNA of the CDR3: TGTGCCAGCAGCGTAGAACAGGGGGCTTGGGAGACCCAGTACTTC. Its translation is CASSVEQGAWETQYF. This chain links TRBV9 with TRBJ2-5; 9 bases are shared with TRBD1. In germline, CDR1 is SGDLS, CDR2 YYNGEE. Unmatched junction bases numbered 5, after V lost 0 bases and J lost 5 bases. This CDR3 is 15 amino acids long.

The chain joins TRBV7-9 to TRBJ1-1; D uncertain. Germline-derived CDR1 and CDR2 are SEHNR and FQNEAQ (reference sequence). The CDR3 has 11 residues. Trimming removed 7 bases at V and 10 bases at J, with 13 bases between. As DNA, the CDR3 is TGTGCCAGCACCGTCGAAGGCGGAGCTTTCTTT. It translates to CASTVEGGAFF.

This clonotype was observed a handful of times. V usage is TRBV28 and J usage is TRBJ2-7; possible D gene TRBD2, 6 bases. Trimming left V 8 bases short and J 4 bases short, with 12 bases between. Germline-derived CDR1 and CDR2 are MDHEN and SYDVKM. CDR3 length equals 12 residues. This CDR3 is CASGRRPYEQYF. The DNA for the CDR3 is TGTGCCAGCGGGAGGCGGCCTTACGAGCAGTACTTC.

A few counts support this clonotype. The chain has TRBV7-9 and TRBJ2-7; D is undetermined. The ends were cut back, 3 bases at V and 4 bases at J, with 10 bases in the middle. This CDR3 contains 13 residues. Germline V gives CDR1 SEHNR, CDR2 FQNEAQ (reference sequence). The DNA for the CDR3 is TGTGCCAGCAGCTTCCCAGACAAGTACGAGCAGTACTTC. Translating it yields CASSFPDKYEQYF.